Each of the 8 T cell receptor beta chains below was sequenced from the same sample in a study of blood T cell repertoires in COVID-19. Clones were read by immunoSEQ multiplex PCR, and TCRdb kept only the in-frame ones, dropping some. The sample lists 300,000 or so clones, 87% occurring once. The sample was PBMCs or T cells enriched from blood (not recorded which). The receptors originated from a woman in her thirties who had recovered from COVID-19.

The chain recombines TRBV5-6 with TRBJ1-1; D uncertain. Per germline, CDR1 SGHDT and CDR2 YYEEEE. This CDR3 region has 14 residues. With 4 bases removed from V and 4 bases from J, the gap between germline ends came to 14 bases. The CDR3 nucleotides are TGTGCCAGCAGCCTTCTCGGGGAGGCCACTGAAGCTTTCTTT. Translating gives CASSLLGEATEAFF.

V is TRBV30 and J is TRBJ2-3; D may be TRBD1 (5 bases). The CDR3 consists of 15 residues. The V and J ends lost 3 bases and 2 bases respectively, with 15 bases between them. From germline, CDR1 is GTSNPN and CDR2 SVGIG (reference sequence). The CDR3 spells CAWSAGDSSTDTQYF. CDR3 sequence (DNA): TGTGCCTGGAGCGCCGGAGACAGTTCCACAGATACGCAGTATTTT.

The chain is built from TRBV4-3 and TRBJ1-5; no clear D gene. V was clipped by 3 bases and J by 0 bases, with 9 bases between them. CDR1 and CDR2 from the germline V gene are LGHNA and YSLEER. CDR3 size: 15 residues. CDR3 nucleotides: TGCGCCAGCAGCCAGTACACCGATAGCAATCAGCCCCAGCATTTT. It encodes CASSQYTDSNQPQHF.

The V gene is TRBV7-2, the J gene TRBJ2-7, with a weak D call TRBD1 (6 bases). Germline CDR1 reads SGHTA; CDR2 reads FQGNSA. Trimming shortened V by 5 bases and J by 3 bases, and 17 bases separated the two germline ends. The CDR3 length is 15 residues. CDR3 protein: CASSPRTADHYEQYF. CDR3 coding DNA: TGTGCCAGCAGCCCCCGGACAGCGGACCACTACGAGCAGTACTTC.

Concerning this clone itself: At one end the junction does not follow the germline gene, possibly because of a read error. V gene TRBV5-1 combines with J gene TRBJ2-6, with D perhaps matching TRBD1 (5 bases). The CDR3 is 18 residues long. Looked up from germline, CDR1 is SGHRS and CDR2 is YFSETQ. CDR3 in amino acids: CASSLGGLILSRANVLTF. Written as DNA, the CDR3 is TGCGCCAGCAGCTTGGGGGGCCTGATACTCTCTAGGGCCAACGTCCTGACTTTC.

The chain couples TRBV27 to TRBJ1-2, with no clear D. The length of the CDR3 is 12 residues. The germline gives CDR1 MNHEY, CDR2 SMNVEV (reference sequence). Trimming took 5 bases from V and 6 from J, leaving 10 bases between them. CDR3: CASSADGDGYTF. The DNA for the CDR3 is TGTGCCAGCAGTGCGGACGGGGATGGCTACACCTTC.

This clone was observed a few times. The V call is TRBV30, the J call TRBJ2-7; 9 nucleotides line up with TRBD2. V was pared by 1 base and J by 1 base, with 8 bases of the junction left unmatched. Germline CDR1 reads GTSNPN; CDR2 reads SVGIG (reference sequence). This CDR3 spans 16 amino acids. The CDR3 protein is CAWSAAGGLLSYEQYF. The CDR3, as DNA: TGTGCCTGGAGTGCTGCGGGGGGGCTTCTTTCCTACGAGCAGTACTTC.

This chain links TRBV2 with TRBJ1-1; 8 bases line up with TRBD1. V lost 6 bases and J lost 2; bases outside the gene matches: 8. CDR3 length equals 15 residues. Germline loops: CDR1 SNHLY, CDR2 FYNNEI. The CDR3 region is CASRGTGRINTEAFF. CDR3 nucleotides: TGTGCCAGCAGGGGGACAGGAAGGATAAACACTGAAGCTTTCTTT.